This TCR beta chain is from a study of monozygotic twins with cystic fibrosis. Looking at the study overall: Three micrograms of fragmented DNA underwent about 15 PCR cycles for library preparation.

With 1 base removed from V and 4 bases from J, the gap between germline ends came to 14 bases. CDR1 is LNHDA, CDR2 SQIVND, per germline (reference sequence). This CDR3 is built from 15 residues. About this clone: As yet, its antigen is unknown.

Some clones are missing from TCRdb's copy, which holds only in-frame ones; the method was immunoSEQ multiplex PCR. This sample has just over 35,000 clones, with just over 90% found just once. The study, taken as a whole, reports: Monozygotic CF twin pairs shared significantly more nucleotide-identical clonotypes than unrelated CF individuals did. Age, concordance and disease severity did not associate with shared CDR3 numbers. Co-twins had the most similar V usage for 13 of 16 pairs, J for 8.

The sequencing input was blood. This sequence was found in a boy aged 2 to 10 with cystic fibrosis. The V and J genes are TRBV19 and TRBJ2-7; perhaps TRBD2 as D (7 bases). The CDR3 is CASSIARGGNYEQYF. In DNA form, the CDR3 reads TGTGCCAGTAGTATAGCCAGGGGAGGGAATTACGAGCAGTACTTC.